This record concerns one TCR beta chain sequence. The sample comes from a study of blood T cell repertoires in COVID-19. Across the whole study: COVID-19 samples collected from the United States, Italy and Spain covered acute and convalescent phases.

Study processing details: Amplifying reference gene primers gave estimates of nucleated cell counts. The data were produced by immunoSEQ multiplex PCR, yet TCRdb's version contains in-frame clones alone and is incomplete. The V and J calls and clone size come from that table; D and trimming were worked out from the DNA. The profile shows just over 250,000 clones, 88% of them singletons. This TCR derives from a man between 60 and 75 years old who had recovered from COVID-19. Sample: peripheral blood.

The CDR3 nucleotides read TGTGCCAGCAGCTTGCGTTCTAGCGGGGGGTCCTACTACTACAATGAGCAGTTCTTC. Its protein is CASSLRSSGGSYYYNEQFF. The genes are TRBV7-8 and TRBJ2-1; the match to TRBD2 covers 11 bases. The J segment lost 3 bases and the V segment lost 3 bases, leaving 13 bases of the junction unmatched. Germline loops: CDR1 SGHVS, CDR2 FQNEAQ. CDR3 length equals 19 residues.